This T cell receptor beta chain was sequenced in a study of PD-1 blockade in classical Hodgkin lymphoma (dated by TCRdb to 2020 to 2021). Turning to the overall study: Nivolumab dosing was 3 mg/kg intravenously every 2 weeks, continuing until either disease progression or unacceptable toxicity. To define a peripheral blood immune signature of response to PD-1 blockade in classical Hodgkin lymphoma, the study combined TCR beta sequencing with CyTOF. Broad study findings and their caveats: Among trial patients, those achieving complete response had baseline diversity similar to that of newly diagnosed patients, while diversity was significantly lower in partial responders and progressors. A significant rise by C4D1 was seen in CD4+ but not CD8+ TCR diversity (p=0.0027 vs p=0.16), with the rise being most apparent in complete responders (p=0.02). Only a single clinical trial cohort was studied, and what caused the repertoire differences, possibly disease activity or prior therapy, remained undefined. Baseline TCR diversity was reported to be lower in newly diagnosed patients than in healthy donors, and even lower in relapsed/refractory patients. Lower diversity was observed in patients in whom nivolumab was started less than 1 year after ASCT, and these patients were excluded from later analyses so that confounding by immune reconstitution would be avoided.

Genomic DNA was isolated using the Qiagen DNeasy kit from unsorted PBMCs as well as from negatively selected CD4+ and CD8+ fractions. TCR beta CDR3 regions were amplified by immunoSEQ multiplex PCR using primers annealing to V and J segments. A synthetic immune receptor repertoire was used to minimize amplification bias, and any residual bias was removed computationally once sequencing was done. On the authors' methods: Repertoire diversity was quantified as the Shannon entropy index using custom Python scripts. Unsorted, CD4+ and CD8+ repertoires were analyzed separately, except for combined analyses in which CD4+ and CD8+ sequences were merged in silico. A clone was considered expanded if an increase in frequency of at least 2-fold after treatment relative to C1D1 was found, and a pseudocount of 0.5 was applied to clones undetected at baseline. Singleton clones were defined as clones with 0 or 1 copy at C1D1, and non-singleton clones were defined as clones with 2 or more copies. Clones expanded in unsorted samples were annotated as CD4+, CD8+ or unknown by matching protein sequences in sorted samples from the same patient. Wilcoxon tests were applied to paired samples to test diversity changes from C1D1 to C4D1. TCRdb provides this immuneACCESS table in a form limited to in-frame rearrangements. Some clones are lacking; in checked studies, under half of them reflect an unresolved V gene, and why the rest are absent is not known. The DNA gave D and trimming, while V, J and clone size come from that table. The sample table records approximately 110,000 clones; roughly nine tenths of these occur just once. The top ten constitute under 20% of the sample.

This clone occurred a few times. It lacks a known antigen. Base quality data are lacking; no much larger clone is found one base away. Interpreted using the paper, the time point label stands for: cycle 4 day 1 (C4D1), after five to seven weeks of nivolumab. Every trial patient had relapsed following autologous stem cell transplantation, and prior brentuximab vedotin exposure was what differed among cohorts A, B and C. A total of about 51 patients with relapsed/refractory classical Hodgkin lymphoma made up the trial cohort, and each patient's best overall response was complete response, partial response or progressive disease. In the multi-cohort phase II CheckMate 205 trial, trial patients received single-agent nivolumab. Best overall response was determined by an independent review committee according to the 2007 International Working Group response criteria. PBMCs from the trial were collected at three points: immediately before nivolumab initiation (C1D1), and during therapy at cycle 2 day 1 and cycle 4 day 1. Peripheral blood was collected in 8 mL Vacutainer Cell Preparation Tubes, from which PBMCs were isolated by centrifugation and then cryopreserved.

The CDR3 numbers 14 residues from cysteine through phenylalanine. Only the CDR3 region is kept as DNA, spanning 42 bases read in frame from base 1. From a lookup of the germline V gene, CDR1 and CDR2 are SGHTA and FQGNSA. V gives up 5 bases and J gives up 4 bases, and the segment between their germline ends measures 14 bases. In this chain, TRBV7-2 is recombined with TRBJ1-2; the D gene cannot be resolved reliably. This sequence originates from a human donor with classical Hodgkin lymphoma. The sample was peripheral blood mononuclear cells (PBMCs), taken before the fourth cycle of nivolumab. The CDR3 protein: CASSPGGRPYGYTF. The base sequence is TGTGCCAGCAGCCCCGGCGGAAGGCCCTATGGCTACACCTTC.